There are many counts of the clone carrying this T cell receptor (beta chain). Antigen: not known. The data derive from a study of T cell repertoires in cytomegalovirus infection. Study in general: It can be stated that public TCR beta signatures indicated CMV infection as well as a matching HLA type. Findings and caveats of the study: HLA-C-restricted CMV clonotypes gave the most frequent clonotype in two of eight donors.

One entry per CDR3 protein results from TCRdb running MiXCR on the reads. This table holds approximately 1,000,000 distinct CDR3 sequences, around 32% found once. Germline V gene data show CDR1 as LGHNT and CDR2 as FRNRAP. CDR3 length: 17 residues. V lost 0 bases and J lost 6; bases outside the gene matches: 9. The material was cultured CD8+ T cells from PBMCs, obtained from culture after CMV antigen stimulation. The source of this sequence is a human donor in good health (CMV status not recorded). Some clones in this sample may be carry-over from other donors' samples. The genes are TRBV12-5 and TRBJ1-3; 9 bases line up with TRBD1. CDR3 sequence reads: CASGLVLRDRDENTIYF. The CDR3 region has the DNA TGTGCTAGTGGTTTGGTACTCCGGGACAGGGATGAAAACACCATATATTTT.